The clone carrying this T cell receptor beta chain was observed a few times. Trimming removed 6 bases from V and 7 bases from J; junction bases left unmatched: 10. Germline V lookup: CDR1 LNHDA, CDR2 SQIVND (reference sequence). The CDR3 extends over 14 amino acids. A single record per CDR3 protein comes from TCRdb applying MiXCR to the RT-PCR reads. The sample contains hundreds of thousands of distinct CDR3 sequences, 13% to 15% of which appear only once. V usage is TRBV19 and J usage is TRBJ1-1; 8 bases fit TRBD1. Sequencing used memory CD4+ T cells from blood. This clonotype was obtained from a female donor in good health, serving as a healthy control. DNA for the CDR3: TGTGCCAGTAGCCGTAAAACAGGGGGTGATGAAGCTTTCTTT. It translates to CASSRKTGGDEAFF.